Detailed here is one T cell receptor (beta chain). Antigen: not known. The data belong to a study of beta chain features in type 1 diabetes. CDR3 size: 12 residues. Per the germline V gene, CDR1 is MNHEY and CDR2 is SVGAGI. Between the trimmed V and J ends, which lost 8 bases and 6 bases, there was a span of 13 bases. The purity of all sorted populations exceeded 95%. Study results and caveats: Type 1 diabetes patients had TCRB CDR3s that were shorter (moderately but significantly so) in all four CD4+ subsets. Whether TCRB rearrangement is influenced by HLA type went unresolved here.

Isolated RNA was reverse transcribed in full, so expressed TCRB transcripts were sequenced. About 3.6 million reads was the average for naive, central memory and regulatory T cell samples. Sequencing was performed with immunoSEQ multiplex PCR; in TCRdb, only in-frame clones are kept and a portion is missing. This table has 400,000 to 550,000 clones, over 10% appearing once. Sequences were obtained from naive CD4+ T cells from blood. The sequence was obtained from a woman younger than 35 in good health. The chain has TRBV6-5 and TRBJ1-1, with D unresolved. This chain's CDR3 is CASSSQTAEAFF. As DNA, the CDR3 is TGTGCCAGCTCGAGTCAAACTGCTGAAGCTTTCTTT.